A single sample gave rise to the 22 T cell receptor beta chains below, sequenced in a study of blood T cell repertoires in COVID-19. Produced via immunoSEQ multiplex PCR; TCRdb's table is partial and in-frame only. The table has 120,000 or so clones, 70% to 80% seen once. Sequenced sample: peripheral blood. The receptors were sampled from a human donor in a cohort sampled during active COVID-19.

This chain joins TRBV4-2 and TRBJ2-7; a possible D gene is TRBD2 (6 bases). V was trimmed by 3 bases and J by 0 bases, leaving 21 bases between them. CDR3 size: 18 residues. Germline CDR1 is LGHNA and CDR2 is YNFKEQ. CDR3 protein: CASSQASVSRDSSYEQYF. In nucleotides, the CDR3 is TGTGCCAGCAGCCAGGCCAGTGTGAGTCGGGACTCCTCCTACGAGCAGTACTTC.

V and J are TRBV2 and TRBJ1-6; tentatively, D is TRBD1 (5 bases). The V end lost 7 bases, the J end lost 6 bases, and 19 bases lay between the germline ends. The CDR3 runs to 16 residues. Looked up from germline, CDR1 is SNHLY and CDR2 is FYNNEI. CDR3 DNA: TGTGCCAGCACTGGCCGTTTAGGGCAGGGTAATTCACCCCTCCACTTT. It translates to CASTGRLGQGNSPLHF.

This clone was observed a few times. CDR3 sequence: CATSSNRAYEQYF. For the CDR3, the DNA is TGTGCCACCAGCAGCAACAGAGCCTACGAGCAGTACTTC. This chain uses TRBV15 with TRBJ2-7, with unresolved D. CDR1 is LNHNV, CDR2 YYDKDF, per germline (reference sequence). Trimming took off 3 bases at V and 2 bases at J, with 8 bases between the two ends. There are 13 residues in the CDR3.

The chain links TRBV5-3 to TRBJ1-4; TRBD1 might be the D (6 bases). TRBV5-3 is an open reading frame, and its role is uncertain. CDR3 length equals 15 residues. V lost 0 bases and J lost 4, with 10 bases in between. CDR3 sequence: CARSLEGQNNEKLFF. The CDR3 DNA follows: TGTGCCAGAAGCTTGGAAGGACAGAATAATGAAAAACTGTTTTTT.

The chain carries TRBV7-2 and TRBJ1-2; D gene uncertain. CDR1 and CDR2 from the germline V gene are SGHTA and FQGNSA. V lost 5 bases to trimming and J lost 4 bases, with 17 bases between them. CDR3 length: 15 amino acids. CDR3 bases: TGTGCCAGCAGCGGAGCAAGCGGGGTCCCCTATGGCTACACCTTC. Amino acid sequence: CASSGASGVPYGYTF.

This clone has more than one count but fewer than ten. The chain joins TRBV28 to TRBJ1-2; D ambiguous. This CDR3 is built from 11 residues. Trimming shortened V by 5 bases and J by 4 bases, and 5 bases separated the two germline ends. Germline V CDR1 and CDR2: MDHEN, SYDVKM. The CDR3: CASSTSYGYTF. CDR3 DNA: TGTGCCAGCAGTACGAGCTATGGCTACACCTTC.

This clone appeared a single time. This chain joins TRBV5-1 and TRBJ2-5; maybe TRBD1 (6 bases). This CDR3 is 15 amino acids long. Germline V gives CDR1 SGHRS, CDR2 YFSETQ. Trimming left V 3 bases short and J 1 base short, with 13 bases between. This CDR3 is CASSSSGAPQETQYF. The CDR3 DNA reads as TGCGCCAGCAGCTCTTCAGGGGCTCCCCAAGAGACCCAGTACTTC.

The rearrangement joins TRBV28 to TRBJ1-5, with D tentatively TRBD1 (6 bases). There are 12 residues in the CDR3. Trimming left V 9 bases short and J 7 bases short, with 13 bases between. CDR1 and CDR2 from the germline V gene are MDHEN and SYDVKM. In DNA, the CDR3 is TGTGCCAGTTACCAGGGGACCCAGCCCCAGCATTTT. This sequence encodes CASYQGTQPQHF. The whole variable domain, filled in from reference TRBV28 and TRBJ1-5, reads DVKVTQSSRYLVKRTGEKVFLECVQDMDHENMFWYRQDPGLGLRLIYFSYDVKMKEKGDIPEGYSVSREKKERFSLILESASTNQTSMYLCASYQGTQPQHFGDGTRLSIL.

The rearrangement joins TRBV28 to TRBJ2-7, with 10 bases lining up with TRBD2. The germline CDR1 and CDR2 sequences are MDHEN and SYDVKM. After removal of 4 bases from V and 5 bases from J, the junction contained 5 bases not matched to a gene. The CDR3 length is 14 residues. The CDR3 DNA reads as TGTGCCAGCAGTTCAGCGGGAGGGCACCACGAGCAGTACTTC. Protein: CASSSAGGHHEQYF.

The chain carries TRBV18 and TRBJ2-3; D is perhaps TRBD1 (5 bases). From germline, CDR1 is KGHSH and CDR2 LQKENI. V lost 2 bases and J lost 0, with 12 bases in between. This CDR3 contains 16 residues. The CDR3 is CASSPFMRQSTDTQYF. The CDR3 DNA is TGTGCCAGCTCACCATTTATGAGACAGAGCACAGATACGCAGTATTTT. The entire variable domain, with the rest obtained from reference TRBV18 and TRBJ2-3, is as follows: NAGVMQNPRHLVRRRGQEARLRCSPMKGHSHVYWYRQLPEEGLKFMVYLQKENIIDESGMPKERFSAEFPKEGPSILRIQQVVRGDSAAYFCASSPFMRQSTDTQYFGPGTRLTVL.

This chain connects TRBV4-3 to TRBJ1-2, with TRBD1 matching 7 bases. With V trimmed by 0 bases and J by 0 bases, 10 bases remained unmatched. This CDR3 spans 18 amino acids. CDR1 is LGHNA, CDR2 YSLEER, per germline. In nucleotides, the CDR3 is TGCGCCAGCAGCCAAGATCTAGCAGGGACAGTCACTAACTATGGCTACACCTTC. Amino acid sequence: CASSQDLAGTVTNYGYTF.

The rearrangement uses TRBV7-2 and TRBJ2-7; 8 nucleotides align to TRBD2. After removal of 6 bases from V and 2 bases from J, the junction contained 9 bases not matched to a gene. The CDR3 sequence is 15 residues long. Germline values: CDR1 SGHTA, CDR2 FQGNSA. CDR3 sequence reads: CASSFGAGVTYEQYF. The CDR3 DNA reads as TGTGCCAGCAGTTTCGGAGCGGGGGTCACCTACGAGCAGTACTTC.

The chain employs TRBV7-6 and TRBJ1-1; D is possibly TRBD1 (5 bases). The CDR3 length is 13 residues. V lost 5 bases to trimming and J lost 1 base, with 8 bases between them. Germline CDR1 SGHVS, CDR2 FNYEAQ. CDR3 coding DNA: TGTGCCAGCAGCAAGCAGGGGAACACTGAAGCTTTCTTT. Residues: CASSKQGNTEAFF.

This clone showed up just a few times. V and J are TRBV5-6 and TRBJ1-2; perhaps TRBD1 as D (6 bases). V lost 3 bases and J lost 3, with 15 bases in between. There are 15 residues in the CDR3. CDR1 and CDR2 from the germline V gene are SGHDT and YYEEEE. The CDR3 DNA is TGTGCCAGCAGCTCCGGGGGGGGCCGACACTATGGCTACACCTTC. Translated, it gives CASSSGGGRHYGYTF.

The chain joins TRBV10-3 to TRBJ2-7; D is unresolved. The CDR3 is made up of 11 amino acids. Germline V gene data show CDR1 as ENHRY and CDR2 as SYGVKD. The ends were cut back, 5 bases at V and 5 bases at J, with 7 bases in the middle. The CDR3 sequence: CAISSPDEQYF. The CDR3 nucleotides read TGTGCCATCAGTTCCCCGGACGAGCAGTACTTC.

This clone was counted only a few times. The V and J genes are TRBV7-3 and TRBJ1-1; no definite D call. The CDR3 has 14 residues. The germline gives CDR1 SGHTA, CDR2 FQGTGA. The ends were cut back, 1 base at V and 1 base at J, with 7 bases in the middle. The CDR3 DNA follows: TGTGCCAGCAGCTTAATACCAGGGAACACTGAAGCTTTCTTT. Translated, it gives CASSLIPGNTEAFF.

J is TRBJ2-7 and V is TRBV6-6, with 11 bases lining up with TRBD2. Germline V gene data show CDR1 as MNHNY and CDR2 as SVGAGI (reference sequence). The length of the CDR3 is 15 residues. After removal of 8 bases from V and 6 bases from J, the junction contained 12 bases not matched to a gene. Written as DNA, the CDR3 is TGTGCCAGCGTTAGCGGGAGGGCCCCCCCATTCGAGCAGTACTTC. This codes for CASVSGRAPPFEQYF.

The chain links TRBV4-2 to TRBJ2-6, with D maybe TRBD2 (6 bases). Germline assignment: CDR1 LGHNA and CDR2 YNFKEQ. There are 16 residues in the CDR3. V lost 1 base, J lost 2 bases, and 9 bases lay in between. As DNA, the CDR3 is TGTGCCAGCAGCCAAGCGGGGGAGCCTGGGGCCAACGTCCTGACTTTC. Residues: CASSQAGEPGANVLTF.

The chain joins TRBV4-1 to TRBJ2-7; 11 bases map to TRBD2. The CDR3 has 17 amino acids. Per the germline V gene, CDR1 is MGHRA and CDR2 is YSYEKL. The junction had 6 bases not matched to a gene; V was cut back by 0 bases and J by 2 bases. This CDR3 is CASSQDLPSGGTYEQYF. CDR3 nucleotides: TGCGCCAGCAGCCAAGATCTCCCTAGCGGGGGGACCTACGAGCAGTACTTC.

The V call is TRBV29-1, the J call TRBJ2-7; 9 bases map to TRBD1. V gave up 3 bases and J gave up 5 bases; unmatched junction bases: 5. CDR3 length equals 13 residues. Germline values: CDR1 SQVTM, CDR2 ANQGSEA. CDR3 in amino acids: CSVDGTGSHEQYF. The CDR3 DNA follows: TGCAGCGTTGACGGGACAGGGTCTCACGAGCAGTACTTC.

Here the CDR3 DNA reads TGTGCCACCAGCAGAGACAGGGGATTGGGAATGAGCAATCAGCCCCAGCATTTT. The encoded protein is CATSRDRGLGMSNQPQHF. This chain uses TRBV15 with TRBJ1-5, with a possible D match to TRBD1 (6 bases). The V gene lost 0 bases and the J gene lost 1 base, with 16 bases spanning the gap. Germline loops: CDR1 LNHNV, CDR2 YYDKDF (reference sequence). The CDR3 totals 18 residues.

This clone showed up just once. The CDR3 region is CASSSGYSGANVLTF. DNA of the CDR3: TGTGCCAGTAGTAGCGGATATAGTGGGGCCAACGTCCTGACTTTC. The V gene is TRBV19, the J gene TRBJ2-6, with D unclear. This CDR3 has 15 residues. The germline CDR1 and CDR2 sequences are LNHDA and SQIVND (reference sequence). The ends were cut back, 4 bases at V and 3 bases at J, with 10 bases in the middle.